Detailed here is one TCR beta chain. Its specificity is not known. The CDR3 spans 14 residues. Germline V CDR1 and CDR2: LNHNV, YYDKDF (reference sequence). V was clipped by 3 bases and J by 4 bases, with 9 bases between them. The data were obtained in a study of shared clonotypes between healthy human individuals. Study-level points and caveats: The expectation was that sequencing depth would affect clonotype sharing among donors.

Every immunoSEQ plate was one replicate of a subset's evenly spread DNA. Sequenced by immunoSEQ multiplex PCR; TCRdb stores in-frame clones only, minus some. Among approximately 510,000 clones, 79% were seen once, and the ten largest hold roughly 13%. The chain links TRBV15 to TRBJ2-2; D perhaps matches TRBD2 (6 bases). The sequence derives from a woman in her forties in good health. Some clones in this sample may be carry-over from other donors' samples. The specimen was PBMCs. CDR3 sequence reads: CATSSRDSTGELFF. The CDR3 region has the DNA TGTGCCACCAGCAGCCGGGACTCCACCGGGGAGCTGTTTTTT.